This record covers a single T cell receptor beta chain. Its antigen remains unidentified. It has no much larger one-base neighbor in the sample; base qualities were not kept. The sample originates from a study of T cell responses to AZD1222 COVID-19 vaccine listed by TCRdb under 2021. At the level of the whole study: A total of roughly 240 trial participants underwent TCR sequencing, of whom 207 received two doses of AZD1222 and 26 received two doses of the MenACWY control vaccine. Enrollment into the trials was organized by age into subgroups of 18-55, 56-69 and 70-plus years, and those subgroups contained roughly 160, 29 and 62 TCR-sequenced participants, respectively.

Beyond this particular receptor, the publication reports: Because no samples from the day 14 peak response were available, repertoires could be characterized only after the peak T cell response. In the small 56-69-year group, the increase in depth fell short of significance, most likely because of low power. Vaccine-associated CD4 TCRs spanned the whole spike protein, with dominant responses in regions 160-218 and 743-854. Most participants were white British and females outnumbered males, and the authors suggested that clonal diversity may have been underestimated. After two AZD1222 doses, both the breadth and the depth of spike-specific TCRs were significantly higher than at day 0 and than in MenACWY recipients. Conclusions about previously exposed vaccinees were limited because only six or seven AZD1222 recipients were SARS-CoV-2 seropositive at baseline. Nearly half of unique spike-specific TCRs reportedly recognized epitopes outside regions mutated in the B.1.351 and B.1.1.7 variants.

The CDR3 regions of human TCRbeta chains were subjected to immunosequencing. The authors processed their data as follows. TCRs in the repertoires were compared against a reference library of SARS-CoV-2-specific TCRs that had been generated with the MIRA antigen-specificity platform. Breadth was defined as the fraction of unique TCRs that were SARS-CoV-2-associated, and depth was defined as the fraction of total T cells that were SARS-CoV-2-associated. Using the MIRA data, every spike-specific TCR was mapped to the spike region that the TCR reacted to and assigned to either a CD4 or a CD8 class. Log10-transformed breadth and depth values were compared by one-way ANOVA with Sidak's multiple comparisons tests. In its TCRdb copy, this immuneACCESS table keeps in-frame sequences only and misses some clones. Where compared with another copy, unresolved V genes explain less than half of these, and the others have no known cause. V, J and clone size were drawn from that table, and D and trimming were deduced from the DNA. The sample has over 70,000 clones on record, 70% to 90% of them singletons. The ten largest make up around 10% of the sample.

From the germline V gene (reference sequence), CDR1 is GTSNPN and CDR2 is SVGIG. V is clipped by 0 bases and J by 2 bases, and the sequence between their germline boundaries is 8 bases long. From the cysteine through the phenylalanine, the CDR3 covers 14 amino acids. Of all the DNA, just the CDR3 is kept, 42 bases in frame from base 1. The meaning of the sample's time point label: baseline before first vaccination. The treatment or condition label of this sample denotes: meningococcal conjugate vaccine given as trial control. Vaccinee samples were obtained from the UK trials COV001 and COV002, which included a single-blind randomized controlled phase 2/3 trial of AZD1222 (ChAdOx1 nCoV-19) in healthy adults. For TCRbeta chain sequencing, PBMC samples from trial participants were taken at day 0 and at day 28 after the second dose.

The source was peripheral blood, collected on day 0 of MenACWY control vaccination. The clonotype was recovered from an adult in good health. The chain is assembled from TRBV30 and TRBJ1-3, with TRBD1 tentatively as D gene (5 bases match). Here the CDR3 is given as CAWSVAGTGNTIYF. The bases read TGTGCCTGGAGTGTAGCAGGGACTGGAAACACCATATATTTT.